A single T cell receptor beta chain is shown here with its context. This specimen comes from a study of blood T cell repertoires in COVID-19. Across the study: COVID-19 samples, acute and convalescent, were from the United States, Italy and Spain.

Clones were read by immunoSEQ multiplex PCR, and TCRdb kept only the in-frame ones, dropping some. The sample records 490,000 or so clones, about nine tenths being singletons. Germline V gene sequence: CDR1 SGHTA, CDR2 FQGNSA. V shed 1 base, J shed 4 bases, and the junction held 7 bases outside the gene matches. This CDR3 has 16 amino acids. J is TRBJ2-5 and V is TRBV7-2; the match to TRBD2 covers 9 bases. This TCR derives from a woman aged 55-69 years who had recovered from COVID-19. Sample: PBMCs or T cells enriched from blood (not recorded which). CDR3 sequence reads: CASSLVASGVGETQYF. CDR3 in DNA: TGTGCCAGCAGCTTAGTGGCTAGCGGGGTAGGAGAGACCCAGTACTTC.